The source of this TCR beta chain is a study of T-cell reconstitution after alpha-beta-depleted transplantation in children (TCRdb year 2016). About the full investigation: T-cell immune reconstitution after TCRalphabeta/CD19-depleted allogeneic hematopoietic cell transplantation in children was quantitatively tracked in the study by means of TCR repertoire profiling.

The library was obtained by PCR. Sequencing relied on an Illumina HiSeq 2500. TCR libraries were prepared with molecular barcoding, using unique molecular identifiers to normalize TCRbeta repertoire quantification. The raw public data were reprocessed by TCRdb itself: fastp quality trimming at Q25, MiXCR clonotype calling, in-frame beta chains only. Rows merge per CDR3 protein into single entries with the most common DNA and genes. The sample records tens of thousands of distinct CDR3 sequences, approximately 11% of which are singletons. The ten largest clones take up roughly 25% of the sample. V sheds 1 base and J sheds 7 bases, leaving 8 bases between their ends. Taken from cysteine to phenylalanine, the CDR3 has 13 residues. The sequence is cut down to CDR3 DNA, 39 bases in frame from base 1. Taken from the germline V gene (reference sequence), the CDR1 and CDR2 loops are LGHDT and YNNKEL. This clonotype registers as medium-sized (0.01 to 0.1%) within its sample. Its antigen has not been determined. Per-base quality was not reported, and no clone a single base away is much larger than it.

The V and J genes are TRBV3-1 and TRBJ2-1; the D gene could be either TRBD1 or TRBD2, each agreeing at 5 bases. The TCR sequence derives from a human donor who donated a stem cell graft to a child with chronic granulomatous disease. The specimen comprised PBMCs from the stem cell graft donor, sampled from the stem cell graft. This receptor has the CDR3 CASSQGGSNEQFF. The DNA reads as follows: TGTGCCAGCAGCCAAGGGGGGTCGAATGAGCAGTTCTTC.